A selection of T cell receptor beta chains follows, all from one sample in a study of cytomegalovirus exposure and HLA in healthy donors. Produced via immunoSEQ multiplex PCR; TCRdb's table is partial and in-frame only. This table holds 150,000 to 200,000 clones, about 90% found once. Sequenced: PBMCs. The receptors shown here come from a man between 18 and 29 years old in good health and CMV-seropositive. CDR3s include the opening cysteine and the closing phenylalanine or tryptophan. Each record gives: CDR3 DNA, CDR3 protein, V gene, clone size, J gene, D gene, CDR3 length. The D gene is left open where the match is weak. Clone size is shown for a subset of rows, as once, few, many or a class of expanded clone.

cdr3_nt: TGCGCCAGCAGTAGGGACAGGGTCGAAGGCTACACCTTC
cdr3_aa: CASSRDRVEGYTF
v_call: TRBV5-1
clone_size: once
j_call: TRBJ1-2
d_call: TRBD1
cdr3_length: 13

cdr3_nt: TGTGCCAGCAGCCCTTCGGGGTCTCCCAGCACAGATACGCAGTATTTT
cdr3_aa: CASSPSGSPSTDTQYF
v_call: TRBV9
clone_size: .
j_call: TRBJ2-3
d_call: .
cdr3_length: 16

cdr3_nt: TGTGCCAGCAGCTTAGGGCAGGGCTTTAGCAATCAGCCCCAGCATTTT
cdr3_aa: CASSLGQGFSNQPQHF
v_call: TRBV7-9
clone_size: .
j_call: TRBJ1-5
d_call: .
cdr3_length: 16

cdr3_nt: TGTGCCAGCAGCCAGGAACAGCTCTCCTACGAGCAGTACTTC
cdr3_aa: CASSQEQLSYEQYF
v_call: TRBV4-2
clone_size: .
j_call: TRBJ2-7
d_call: .
cdr3_length: 14

cdr3_nt: TGTGCCAGCAGCTTCTTACATTCTCCTAGCTACAATGAGCAGTTCTTC
cdr3_aa: CASSFLHSPSYNEQFF
v_call: TRBV7-2
clone_size: .
j_call: TRBJ2-1
d_call: .
cdr3_length: 16

cdr3_nt: TGTGCCAGCAGCTCAGTACGACTTAGCACAGATACGCAGTATTTT
cdr3_aa: CASSSVRLSTDTQYF
v_call: TRBV7-6
clone_size: once
j_call: TRBJ2-3
d_call: .
cdr3_length: 15

cdr3_nt: TGTGCCAGCAGCGTACTAGCGGCTGGCTCTGGGGCCAACGTCCTGACTTTC
cdr3_aa: CASSVLAAGSGANVLTF
v_call: TRBV7-9
clone_size: .
j_call: TRBJ2-6
d_call: TRBD2
cdr3_length: 17

cdr3_nt: TGTGCCAGCAGTTTTGCGGGTTTGAGAGAGCAGTACTTC
cdr3_aa: CASSFAGLREQYF
v_call: TRBV27
clone_size: .
j_call: TRBJ2-7
d_call: .
cdr3_length: 13

cdr3_nt: TGTGCCAGCAGCCTGACCTCCGGGACTAGCGGCACAGATACGCAGTATTTT
cdr3_aa: CASSLTSGTSGTDTQYF
v_call: TRBV9
clone_size: .
j_call: TRBJ2-3
d_call: TRBD2
cdr3_length: 17

cdr3_nt: TGTGCCAGTAGGGATAGGACAGGGAGCAATCAGCCCCAGCATTTT
cdr3_aa: CASRDRTGSNQPQHF
v_call: TRBV19
clone_size: .
j_call: TRBJ1-5
d_call: TRBD1
cdr3_length: 15

cdr3_nt: TGTGCCAGCAGTGAAGCGAGGGGACAAGGCGGATACTATGGCTACACCTTC
cdr3_aa: CASSEARGQGGYYGYTF
v_call: TRBV6-1
clone_size: .
j_call: TRBJ1-2
d_call: .
cdr3_length: 17

cdr3_nt: TGCGCCAGCAGCTTGGGTAACCTCGGGGGCTACACCTTC
cdr3_aa: CASSLGNLGGYTF
v_call: TRBV5-1
clone_size: few
j_call: TRBJ1-2
d_call: .
cdr3_length: 13

cdr3_nt: TGCGCCAGCAGCCAAGTGGAGGGTAATGTGGACAATGAGCAGTTCTTC
cdr3_aa: CASSQVEGNVDNEQFF
v_call: TRBV4-1
clone_size: .
j_call: TRBJ2-1
d_call: .
cdr3_length: 16

cdr3_nt: TGCGCCAGCAGCCAAGGCACAGGGGCTGGCTATGGCTACACCTTC
cdr3_aa: CASSQGTGAGYGYTF
v_call: TRBV4-1
clone_size: few
j_call: TRBJ1-2
d_call: TRBD1
cdr3_length: 15

cdr3_nt: TGCAGCGTCGAGGGCAGGCCGAACACTGAAGCTTTCTTT
cdr3_aa: CSVEGRPNTEAFF
v_call: TRBV29-1
clone_size: .
j_call: TRBJ1-1
d_call: .
cdr3_length: 13

cdr3_nt: TGTGCCAGCAGCCCCGGACAGGGGGCGGTCACTGAAGCTTTCTTT
cdr3_aa: CASSPGQGAVTEAFF
v_call: TRBV14
clone_size: .
j_call: TRBJ1-1
d_call: TRBD1
cdr3_length: 15

cdr3_nt: TGCGCCAGCAGCTTGGAGTCCGGGACAGACTATGGCTACACCTTC
cdr3_aa: CASSLESGTDYGYTF
v_call: TRBV5-1
clone_size: .
j_call: TRBJ1-2
d_call: TRBD1
cdr3_length: 15

cdr3_nt: TGCGCCAGCAGCTTGTACATTAGCGGGATGGTCCACAATGAGCAGTTCTTC
cdr3_aa: CASSLYISGMVHNEQFF
v_call: TRBV5-1
clone_size: .
j_call: TRBJ2-1
d_call: TRBD2
cdr3_length: 17

cdr3_nt: TGTGCCAGCAGCCGGGGACATTTGAACACTGAAGCTTTCTTT
cdr3_aa: CASSRGHLNTEAFF
v_call: TRBV5-8
clone_size: .
j_call: TRBJ1-1
d_call: .
cdr3_length: 14

cdr3_nt: TGTGCCAGCAGGAGAGGGACAGGGTCGGCGGGTCAGCCCCAGCATTTT
cdr3_aa: CASRRGTGSAGQPQHF
v_call: TRBV28
clone_size: once
j_call: TRBJ1-5
d_call: TRBD1
cdr3_length: 16

cdr3_nt: TGTGCCAGCAGCCAAGAGTTACGAGTAAACACCGGGGAGCTGTTTTTT
cdr3_aa: CASSQELRVNTGELFF
v_call: TRBV4-2
clone_size: .
j_call: TRBJ2-2
d_call: .
cdr3_length: 16

cdr3_nt: TGTGCCAGCAGCTTAAAAGTAGGACAGGGTCCCTACAATGAGCAGTTCTTC
cdr3_aa: CASSLKVGQGPYNEQFF
v_call: TRBV7-3
clone_size: .
j_call: TRBJ2-1
d_call: TRBD1
cdr3_length: 17

cdr3_nt: TGTGCCAGTAGCTACGTTCATAACAATGAGCAGTTCTTC
cdr3_aa: CASSYVHNNEQFF
v_call: TRBV19
clone_size: .
j_call: TRBJ2-1
d_call: .
cdr3_length: 13

cdr3_nt: TGTGCCAGCAGCTTATTCCCTTCCTACAATGAGCAGTTCTTC
cdr3_aa: CASSLFPSYNEQFF
v_call: TRBV11-3
clone_size: .
j_call: TRBJ2-1
d_call: .
cdr3_length: 14

cdr3_nt: TGTGCCAGCAGTTTTGGAGGGGCCACCTACGAGCAGTACTTC
cdr3_aa: CASSFGGATYEQYF
v_call: TRBV28
clone_size: .
j_call: TRBJ2-7
d_call: .
cdr3_length: 14

cdr3_nt: TGTGCCAGCAGCTCCTTGAGAAACAATGAGCAGTTCTTC
cdr3_aa: CASSSLRNNEQFF
v_call: TRBV7-3
clone_size: .
j_call: TRBJ2-1
d_call: .
cdr3_length: 13

cdr3_nt: TGTGCCAGCAGCTTAGCTACTCGCGAGCAGTACTTC
cdr3_aa: CASSLATREQYF
v_call: TRBV11-2
clone_size: .
j_call: TRBJ2-7
d_call: .
cdr3_length: 12

cdr3_nt: TGTGCCAGCAGCCACGTCGGACTCCGCGATGAGCAGTTCTTC
cdr3_aa: CASSHVGLRDEQFF
v_call: TRBV4-2
clone_size: .
j_call: TRBJ2-1
d_call: .
cdr3_length: 14

cdr3_nt: TGCAGCGTTGACGGGCTAGCGGGCCTGTCCTACAATGAGCAGTTCTTC
cdr3_aa: CSVDGLAGLSYNEQFF
v_call: TRBV29-1
clone_size: few
j_call: TRBJ2-1
d_call: TRBD2
cdr3_length: 16

cdr3_nt: TGTGCCAGCAGCTTAGAGATACTAGCGCCATCGATCTTC
cdr3_aa: CASSLEILAPSIF
v_call: TRBV11-3
clone_size: .
j_call: TRBJ2-1
d_call: TRBD2
cdr3_length: 13

cdr3_nt: TGTGCCAGCAGTCAACCGGGACAGGGTATAGAGACCCAGTACTTC
cdr3_aa: CASSQPGQGIETQYF
v_call: TRBV5-4
clone_size: .
j_call: TRBJ2-5
d_call: TRBD1
cdr3_length: 15

cdr3_nt: TGTGCCAGCAGCTTGCGAACTAGAAACACAGATACGCAGTATTTT
cdr3_aa: CASSLRTRNTDTQYF
v_call: TRBV5-5
clone_size: .
j_call: TRBJ2-3
d_call: .
cdr3_length: 15

cdr3_nt: TGTGCCAGCAGGGACAGGGGGATTCAAGAGACCCAGTACTTC
cdr3_aa: CASRDRGIQETQYF
v_call: TRBV28
clone_size: .
j_call: TRBJ2-5
d_call: TRBD1
cdr3_length: 14

cdr3_nt: TGTGCCAGCAGTCCCCAGGTAGTATACCATCAGCCCCAGCATTTT
cdr3_aa: CASSPQVVYHQPQHF
v_call: TRBV27
clone_size: .
j_call: TRBJ1-5
d_call: .
cdr3_length: 15

cdr3_nt: TGTGCCAGCAGCCTGGTTATCGGTCCCTCCTACGAGCAGTACTTC
cdr3_aa: CASSLVIGPSYEQYF
v_call: TRBV7-8
clone_size: .
j_call: TRBJ2-7
d_call: .
cdr3_length: 15

cdr3_nt: TGCAGTGCTAGGGGGAGGTCCGAGCAGTACTTC
cdr3_aa: CSARGRSEQYF
v_call: TRBV20-1
clone_size: .
j_call: TRBJ2-7
d_call: .
cdr3_length: 11

cdr3_nt: TGTGCCAGCAGCTTTACCGGGACTAGGGTCGCGAATGAGCAGTTCTTC
cdr3_aa: CASSFTGTRVANEQFF
v_call: TRBV5-6
clone_size: .
j_call: TRBJ2-1
d_call: TRBD2
cdr3_length: 16

cdr3_nt: TGTGCCAGCAGCACAGGGGCAGGGGGCATGGCTGAAGCTTTCTTT
cdr3_aa: CASSTGAGGMAEAFF
v_call: TRBV2
clone_size: .
j_call: TRBJ1-1
d_call: TRBD1
cdr3_length: 15

cdr3_nt: TGTGCCAGCAGCTTGTTCAGGGGGAGTCTCTATGGCTACACCTTC
cdr3_aa: CASSLFRGSLYGYTF
v_call: TRBV5-6
clone_size: .
j_call: TRBJ1-2
d_call: TRBD1
cdr3_length: 15